This section outlines one TCR beta chain sequence together with its context. Using unique molecular identifiers, the investigators prepared the TCRbeta library. TCRdb re-analysed the PCR reads in MiXCR, keeping a single row per CDR3 protein. The sample contains about 270,000 distinct CDR3 sequences, approximately 9.8% of which appear only once. The data are from a study of T-cell reconstitution after alpha-beta-depleted transplantation in children. The CDR3 contains 15 residues. Per germline, CDR1 SGHKS and CDR2 YYEKEE (reference sequence). The ends were cut back, 0 bases at V and 6 bases at J, with 10 bases in the middle.

The receptor was isolated from a human donor who donated a stem cell graft to a child with SCID. This chain links TRBV5-5 with TRBJ1-6; D call uncertain. Source: PBMCs from the stem cell graft donor, taken from the stem cell graft. CDR3 protein: CASSLVLSLNSPLHF. The CDR3 DNA reads TGTGCCAGCAGCTTGGTGTTGAGTCTTAATTCACCCCTCCACTTT.